A single sample gave rise to the 25 T cell receptor beta chains below, sequenced in a study of T cells in Graves' hyperthyroidism and ophthalmopathy. TCR beta CDR3 regions were amplified from RNA transcripts. HTBI primers drove first-round RT-PCR of the TCR CDR3. TCRdb reprocessed the multiplex PCR reads via MiXCR and lists one record per CDR3 protein. This table has more than 650,000 distinct CDR3 sequences, less than 15% appearing once. The sequenced material came from blood. The receptor source for this set is a woman aged 18-29 years with Graves' hyperthyroidism.

The CDR3 region is CASSYRAGEQFF. The DNA for the CDR3 is TGTGCCAGCAGTTACCGGGCCGGTGAGCAGTTCTTC. The chain joins TRBV6-5 to TRBJ2-1; no firm D call. The CDR3 has 12 residues. V lost 2 bases and J 9 bases, leaving 8 bases between the germline ends. Germline V gene data show CDR1 as MNHEY and CDR2 as SVGAGI.

The chain carries TRBV19 and TRBJ2-7, with D tentatively TRBD1 or TRBD2 (5 bases each). Germline CDR1 is LNHDA and CDR2 is SQIVND (reference sequence). V dropped 7 bases and J dropped 4 bases, with 20 bases sitting between them. The CDR3 has 15 amino acids. CDR3: CASTSSPGAEYEQYF. For the CDR3, the DNA is TGTGCCAGTACCTCTAGCCCTGGGGCGGAATACGAGCAGTACTTC. Filled out from reference TRBV19 and TRBJ2-7, the complete variable domain reads DGGITQSPKYLFRKEGQNVTLSCEQNLNHDAMYWYRQDPGQGLRLIYYSQIVNDFQKGDIAEGYSVSREKKESFPLTVTSAQKNPTAFYLCASTSSPGAEYEQYFGPGTRLTVT.

At least ten counts were recorded for this clonotype. The chain couples TRBV6-5 to TRBJ1-5; TRBD1 agrees at 7 bases. CDR1 is MNHEY and CDR2 is SVGAGI in the germline V gene. The CDR3 spans 16 residues. Losses at the gene ends were 2 bases for V and 6 bases for J; bases not matched to a gene: 10. The CDR3, as DNA: TGTGCCAGCAGTTACGTGGACAGGTCCCAGGGTCAGCCCCAGCATTTT. It is translated as CASSYVDRSQGQPQHF.

At least ten counts were recorded for this clonotype. J is TRBJ1-2 and V is TRBV15, with 7 bases matching TRBD1. This CDR3 has 20 residues. Germline loops: CDR1 LNHNV, CDR2 YYDKDF (reference sequence). V lost 0 bases to trimming and J lost 0 bases; unmatched junction nucleotides: 16. The CDR3 loop reads CATSRDENNMGDSANYGYTF. The CDR3 DNA is TGTGCCACCAGCAGAGATGAGAACAATATGGGGGACAGTGCTAACTATGGCTACACCTTC.

This clonotype was seen at least ten times. The chain couples TRBV11-2 to TRBJ2-7; D is unresolved. V gave up 1 base and J gave up 6 bases, with 13 bases separating them. Per germline, CDR1 SGHAT and CDR2 FQNNGV. The length of the CDR3 is 14 residues. In DNA, the CDR3 is TGTGCCAGCAGCTTAGCAGGCGCAATCTCCGAGCAGTACTTC. Translated: CASSLAGAISEQYF. Full variable domain (missing parts from reference TRBV11-2 and TRBJ2-7): EAGVAQSPRYKIIEKRQSVAFWCNPISGHATLYWYQQILGQGPKLLIQFQNNGVVDDSQLPKDRFSAERLKGVDSTLKIQPAKLEDSAVYLCASSLAGAISEQYFGPGTRLTVT.

The chain combines TRBV11-2 with TRBJ2-7; 8 bases agree with TRBD2. Germline trimming cut 1 base from V and 2 bases from J; bases unmatched to any gene: 25. CDR3 length: 22 amino acids. Looked up from germline, CDR1 is SGHAT and CDR2 is FQNNGV. The DNA for the CDR3 is TGTGCCAGCAGCTTAGTTCCCATTAGCGGGGCCGCGCCCACGGGCCTAACCTACGAGCAGTACTTC. This encodes CASSLVPISGAAPTGLTYEQYF.

The chain combines TRBV19 with TRBJ1-1; 7 nucleotides agree with TRBD1. The germline CDR1 and CDR2 sequences are LNHDA and SQIVND (reference sequence). Germline trimming cut 4 bases from V and 1 base from J; bases unmatched to any gene: 3. The CDR3 contains 14 residues. CDR3 coding DNA: TGTGCCAGTAGTACCTGGGACAGGAACACTGAAGCTTTCTTT. It translates to CASSTWDRNTEAFF.

Points on this clonotype: This clone may be a read error of a much larger clone one base away. The rearrangement uses TRBV20-1 and TRBJ2-7; 13 nucleotides agree with TRBD2. V dropped 7 bases and J dropped 1; count of bases not matched to a gene: 13. This CDR3 has 17 residues. Germline CDR1 and CDR2: DFQATT and SNEGSKA (reference sequence). CDR3 amino acids: CSDLLFGTSGTSYEQYF. CDR3 bases: TGCAGTGATCTACTGTTCGGGACTAGCGGGACTTCCTACGAGCAGTACTTC.

This clonotype was detected ten times or more. The gene calls are TRBV3-1 and TRBJ1-2; D is perhaps TRBD1 (5 bases). The germline V gene encodes CDR1 LGHDT and CDR2 YNNKEL (reference sequence). The CDR3 loop spans 15 amino acids. Trimming shortened V by 0 bases and J by 3 bases, and 11 bases separated the two germline ends. For the CDR3, the DNA is TGTGCCAGCAGCCAAGATACAGAGGGGTACTATGGCTACACCTTC. Translated, it gives CASSQDTEGYYGYTF.

This clonotype turned up a few times. This sequence joins TRBV30 and TRBJ2-1, with TRBD2 matching 7 bases. CDR1 GTSNPN and CDR2 SVGIG come from the germline V gene (reference sequence). V trimming: 5 bases; J trimming: 6 bases; junction bases outside the gene matches: 7. This CDR3 contains 13 residues. The chain's CDR3 is CAWAYGRFNEQFF. The DNA for the CDR3 is TGTGCCTGGGCATACGGGAGGTTCAATGAGCAGTTCTTC. Based on the CDR3 plus reference TRBV30 and TRBJ2-1, the full variable domain is SQTIHQWPATLVQPVGSPLSLECTVEGTSNPNLYWYRQAAGRGLQLLFYSVGIGQISSEVPQNLSASRPQDRQFILSSKKLLLSDSGFYLCAWAYGRFNEQFFGPGTRLTVL.

In this sample, this clonotype turned up many times. This chain links TRBV7-9 with TRBJ2-3; D not resolved. Germline assignment: CDR1 SEHNR and CDR2 FQNEAQ (reference sequence). V was cut by 2 bases and J by 5 bases, with 8 bases left in between. This CDR3 region has 13 residues. The CDR3 protein is CASSLWAIDTQYF. CDR3 in DNA: TGTGCCAGCAGCTTATGGGCTATAGATACGCAGTATTTT.

This clonotype was counted many times. The DNA for the CDR3 is TGCAGTGCTAGACCCCTAGGGCCTAGCTCCTACAATGAGCAGTTCTTC. It specifies CSARPLGPSSYNEQFF. This chain uses TRBV20-1 with TRBJ2-1; no definite D call. The CDR3 extends over 16 amino acids. CDR1 DFQATT and CDR2 SNEGSKA come from the germline V gene (reference sequence). With 2 bases removed from V and 0 bases from J, the gap between germline ends came to 14 bases.

About this clonotype itself: The junction does not match germline at one end; this may be a read error. This chain joins TRBV2 and TRBJ1-5, with 7 bases matching TRBD1. Germline CDR1 reads SNHLY; CDR2 reads FYNNEI. This CDR3 region has 12 residues. CDR3 DNA sequence: TGTGCCAGCGGTGACCCAGGGGGGCCCCAGCATTTT. Encoded protein: CASGDPGGPQHF.

The J gene is TRBJ2-7, the V gene TRBV27; TRBD2 aligns across 9 bases. Germline V gives CDR1 MNHEY, CDR2 SMNVEV (reference sequence). J gave up 2 bases and V 3 bases, and 5 bases lay outside the gene matches. The CDR3 is 15 residues long. The DNA of the CDR3 is TGTGCCAGCAGTTTCGCGACTAGCGGACCCTACGAGCAGTACTTC. It yields the protein CASSFATSGPYEQYF.

This rearrangement joins TRBV20-1 to TRBJ2-3; D not resolved. Germline-derived CDR1 and CDR2 are DFQATT and SNEGSKA (reference sequence). V was trimmed by 6 bases and J by 2 bases, leaving 9 bases between them. This CDR3 is 12 amino acids long. The CDR3 nucleotides are TGCAGTGCCCCCCCGGACACAGATACGCAGTATTTT. Its translation: CSAPPDTDTQYF.

This clonotype was detected ten times or more. One junction end does not reproduce the germline sequence, and a read error may be involved. The J gene is TRBJ2-1, the V gene TRBV5-1, with TRBD2 matching over 8 bases. Germline CDR1 is SGHRS and CDR2 is YFSETQ. CDR3 length: 16 residues. DNA for the CDR3: TGTGCCAGCAGCTTAACTAGCGGAAGCTCCTACAATGAGCAGTTCTTC. Amino acids: CASSLTSGSSYNEQFF.

Turning to this clonotype: A read error is possible here, since a much larger clone lies one base away. The V gene is TRBV4-1, the J gene TRBJ2-1, with 9 nucleotides matching TRBD2. J lost 6 bases, V lost 7 bases, and 7 bases had no gene match. This CDR3 has 14 amino acids. The germline V gene has CDR1 MGHRA and CDR2 YSYEKL. CDR3 in amino acids: CASKLAGHCNEQFF. DNA of the CDR3: TGCGCCAGCAAGCTAGCGGGACATTGCAATGAGCAGTTCTTC.

The chain combines TRBV4-2 with TRBJ1-1; D possibly corresponds to TRBD1 (6 bases). V lost 3 bases to trimming and J lost 3 bases, with 11 bases between them. Germline assignment: CDR1 LGHNA and CDR2 YNFKEQ. CDR3 length: 14 amino acids. CDR3: CASSQRQAYTEAFF. As DNA, the CDR3 is TGTGCCAGCAGCCAGAGACAGGCCTACACTGAAGCTTTCTTT.

The table lists this clonotype with many counts. This chain joins TRBV28 and TRBJ2-5, with TRBD1 identical over 7 bases. The CDR3 is 19 amino acids. The V gene end was trimmed by 1 base and the J gene end by 7 bases; junction bases not matched to a gene: 21. Per the germline V gene, CDR1 is MDHEN and CDR2 is SYDVKM. CDR3 sequence (DNA): TGTGCCAGCAGTTTATCAAGGGGGCGGTTTGCCGTCCGTTCGGCGACCCAGTACTTC. As protein: CASSLSRGRFAVRSATQYF.

J is TRBJ2-2 and V is TRBV4-1; D not certain. This CDR3 region has 14 residues. Trimming took 0 bases from V and 13 from J, leaving 15 bases between them. Germline V CDR1 and CDR2: MGHRA, YSYEKL. CDR3 bases: TGCGCCAGCAGCCAAGAATCGCAGGCCGTGGGGCTGTTTTTT. Translating it yields CASSQESQAVGLFF.

This clonotype occurred a few times. The CDR3 region has the DNA TGTGCCAGCAGTACCAGCGGACGACCCTACAATGAGCAGTTCTTC. Residues: CASSTSGRPYNEQFF. The chain has TRBV6-1 and TRBJ2-1; D perhaps matches TRBD2 (5 bases). CDR3 length equals 15 residues. The V end lost 5 bases, the J end lost 2 bases, and 13 bases lay between the germline ends. CDR1 MNHNS and CDR2 SASEGT come from the germline V gene.

This clonotype was seen repeatedly, ten times or more. V is TRBV28 and J is TRBJ2-7; tentatively, D is TRBD2 (5 bases). V gave up 7 bases and J gave up 4 bases, with 17 bases separating them. The CDR3 spans 14 residues. Germline loops: CDR1 MDHEN, CDR2 SYDVKM. CDR3 nucleotide sequence: TGTGCCAGCACCCGAAGCGGAAGACTGTACGAGCAGTACTTC. Translation: CASTRSGRLYEQYF. Variable domain in full (rest from reference TRBV28 and TRBJ2-7): DVKVTQSSRYLVKRTGEKVFLECVQDMDHENMFWYRQDPGLGLRLIYFSYDVKMKEKGDIPEGYSVSREKKERFSLILESASTNQTSMYLCASTRSGRLYEQYFGPGTRLTVT.

This clonotype was observed a few times. This chain joins TRBV10-3 and TRBJ1-2, with 11 bases aligning to TRBD1. Germline V gene data show CDR1 as ENHRY and CDR2 as SYGVKD. The CDR3 is 21 residues long. V lost 0 bases to trimming and J lost 3 bases; unmatched junction nucleotides: 18. The CDR3 sequence is CAISESLISSGQGASDYGYTF. In nucleotides, the CDR3 is TGTGCCATCAGTGAGTCGCTGATATCGTCAGGACAGGGGGCTTCGGACTATGGCTACACCTTC.

This clonotype has at least ten counts. V gene TRBV18 combines with J gene TRBJ1-1; a weak D match, TRBD1 (6 bases). This CDR3 region has 14 residues. Germline V gene data show CDR1 as KGHSH and CDR2 as LQKENI. With 0 bases removed from V and 6 bases from J, the gap between germline ends came to 11 bases. CDR3: CASSPPTGRAEAFF. As DNA, the CDR3 is TGTGCCAGCTCACCACCCACAGGGAGGGCTGAAGCTTTCTTT.

The chain joins TRBV6-1 to TRBJ1-1; no clear D gene. Trimming took off 5 bases at V and 3 bases at J, with 13 bases between the two ends. Germline V gene data show CDR1 as MNHNS and CDR2 as SASEGT. The CDR3 is 14 residues long. The CDR3 protein is CASSPDEEDTEAFF. For the CDR3, the DNA is TGTGCCAGCAGTCCCGACGAAGAAGACACTGAAGCTTTCTTT.